This TCR beta chain was captured by sequencing in a study of cytomegalovirus exposure and HLA in healthy donors. The germline CDR1 and CDR2 sequences are SGDLS and YYNGEE. The trim removed 0 bases at V and 3 bases at J, leaving 6 bases unmatched. The CDR3 is 15 residues long. General study results and limits: The tendency of first-cohort TCR clusters to co-occur in the roughly 130 validation repertoires emerged from a later analysis. Reports showed the classifier diagnosing cytomegalovirus status with high specificity and sensitivity. Some TCR beta chains (roughly 160 of them) were listed as cytomegalovirus-associated.

TCRdb's copy holds only in-frame clones and misses some; the assay was immunoSEQ multiplex PCR. This sample has about 190,000 clones; more than 80% occur once, and the top ten carry under 7.5%. Points on this clone: What it binds is not known.

This receptor was taken from a man younger than 30 in good health and CMV-seropositive. The sequenced sample was PBMCs. This chain uses TRBV9 with TRBJ2-7; 7 bases are a match to TRBD1. The CDR3 reads CASSVGVDRVYEQYF. The CDR3 DNA reads as TGTGCCAGCAGCGTAGGGGTTGACAGGGTCTACGAGCAGTACTTC.